Listed here are 5 T cell receptor beta chains from one sample, sequenced in a study of T cell repertoires in cytomegalovirus infection. TCRdb ran MiXCR on the reads and lists one entry per CDR3 protein. The data contain roughly 200,000 distinct CDR3 sequences, roughly a sixth of them singletons. The sequencing input was CD8+ T cells from PBMCs. These receptors were obtained from a human donor in good health (CMV status not recorded). Some clones in this sample may be carry-over from other donors' samples.

In this sample, this clonotype turned up a few times. This sequence joins TRBV7-8 and TRBJ2-7; the D is unclear. Between the trimmed V and J ends, which lost 2 bases and 3 bases, there was a span of 11 bases. This CDR3 contains 14 residues. From germline, CDR1 is SGHVS and CDR2 FQNEAQ. CDR3 residues: CASSLYWQDYEQYF. CDR3 DNA: TGTGCCAGCAGCTTATACTGGCAGGACTACGAGCAGTACTTC.

V gene TRBV5-1 combines with J gene TRBJ2-3; D call uncertain. Trimming removed 0 bases from V and 1 base from J, with 6 bases in between. CDR3 length: 14 residues. Germline assignment: CDR1 SGHRS and CDR2 YFSETQ. Written as DNA, the CDR3 is TGCGCCAGCAGCTTGGGGACGGGCACAGATACGCAGTATTTT. Protein sequence: CASSLGTGTDTQYF.

This clonotype showed up just a few times. This chain uses TRBV6-5 with TRBJ2-5; TRBD2 aligns across 11 bases. From germline, CDR1 is MNHEY and CDR2 SVGAGI. With 4 bases clipped from V and 5 bases from J, the junction kept 6 bases outside the gene matches. This CDR3 has 15 amino acids. The CDR3 DNA reads TGTGCCAGCAGTTTTAGCGGGGGGGCCATCGAGACCCAGTACTTC. It yields the protein CASSFSGGAIETQYF.

There are many counts of this clonotype. V gene TRBV20-1 combines with J gene TRBJ1-1, with 11 bases matching TRBD1. J gave up 5 bases and V 5 bases, and 4 bases lay outside the gene matches. Germline-derived CDR1 and CDR2 are DFQATT and SNEGSKA (reference sequence). The CDR3 consists of 13 residues. CDR3: CSAEGQGGTEAFF. As DNA, the CDR3 is TGCAGTGCTGAGGGACAGGGGGGGACTGAAGCTTTCTTT.

The V call is TRBV12-3 or TRBV12-4, the J call TRBJ2-7; no firm D call. Trimming removed 3 bases at V and 3 bases at J, with 9 bases between. The CDR3 extends over 13 amino acids. The CDR3 bases are TGTGCCAGCAGTTTCGCAGCTAGCTACGAGCAGTACTTC. Amino acid sequence: CASSFAASYEQYF.